A single sample is the source of the 10 T cell receptor beta chains below, sequenced in a study of blood T cells in healthy people across ages. Primers used in a second PCR of about 7 to 11 cycles were a sample-barcoded 5' primer and a J-beta primer mix. TCRdb called the 5' RACE reads again in MiXCR, with one record for every CDR3 protein. Of about 1.4 million distinct CDR3 sequences listed, 59% were seen once; the top ten hold over 5%. Specimen: blood. These receptors all stem from a man between 18 and 29 years old in good health.

The V call is TRBV29-1, the J call TRBJ1-2; perhaps TRBD1 as D (5 bases). Trimming pared 1 base from V and 7 bases from J, leaving 16 bases between. From germline, CDR1 is SQVTM and CDR2 ANQGSEA. The CDR3 contains 14 residues. This CDR3 is CSVEVSAGLSGYTF. CDR3 DNA sequence: TGCAGCGTTGAAGTGTCGGCAGGGCTTAGTGGCTACACCTTC.

This chain links TRBV20-1 with TRBJ1-5, with D unresolved. The V and J ends lost 0 bases and 4 bases respectively, with 7 bases between them. In germline, CDR1 is DFQATT, CDR2 SNEGSKA (reference sequence). This CDR3 has 13 residues. The CDR3 here is CSARDLRNQPQHF. CDR3 DNA sequence: TGCAGTGCTAGAGATCTCCGGAATCAGCCCCAGCATTTT.

The genes are TRBV29-1 and TRBJ1-2; maybe TRBD1 (5 bases). Trimming stripped 4 bases from V and 6 bases from J, with 15 bases between. The germline V gene has CDR1 SQVTM and CDR2 ANQGSEA. The CDR3 has 13 residues. CDR3 in amino acids: CSVGQNRDDGYTF. Written as DNA, the CDR3 is TGCAGCGTTGGCCAGAATCGGGACGATGGCTACACCTTC. The complete variable domain, with remaining parts taken from reference TRBV29-1 and TRBJ1-2, reads SAVISQKPSRDICQRGTSLTIQCQVDSQVTMMFWYRQQPGQSLTLIATANQGSEATYESGFVIDKFPISRPNLTFSTLTVSNMSPEDSSIYLCSVGQNRDDGYTFGSGTRLTVV.

This clonotype was counted once. The gene calls are TRBV27 and TRBJ1-4; D is uncertain. The germline V gene has CDR1 MNHEY and CDR2 SMNVEV (reference sequence). V lost 5 bases, J lost 6 bases, and 16 bases lay in between. CDR3 length: 15 residues. The CDR3 here is CASSPVAGGYEKLFF. In nucleotides, the CDR3 is TGTGCCAGCAGTCCGGTAGCGGGTGGGTATGAAAAACTGTTTTTT. Using reference TRBV27 and TRBJ1-4 for the parts outside the CDR3, the full variable domain is EAQVTQNPRYLITVTGKKLTVTCSQNMNHEYMSWYRQDPGLGLRQIYYSMNVEVTDKGDVPEGYKVSRKEKRNFPLILESPSPNQTSLYFCASSPVAGGYEKLFFGSGTQLSVL.

J is TRBJ2-7 and V is TRBV20-1; 7 nucleotides align to TRBD2. The J call may be faulty, since TRBJ2-1 better matches the DNA end. The CDR3 loop spans 13 amino acids. Germline values: CDR1 DFQATT, CDR2 SNEGSKA (reference sequence). The CDR3 DNA reads TGCAGTGCTCCCTGGGAGGGCCGAAATGAGCAGTTCTTC. Encoded protein: CSAPWEGRNEQFF.

V gene TRBV20-1 combines with J gene TRBJ2-1; D is unresolved. Germline V gene sequence: CDR1 DFQATT, CDR2 SNEGSKA (reference sequence). The CDR3 length is 12 residues. Trimming shortened V by 5 bases and J by 5 bases, and 10 bases separated the two germline ends. The CDR3, as DNA: TGCAGTGCTCGAAGACTGAACAATGAGCAGTTCTTC. Encoded protein: CSARRLNNEQFF.

The chain is built from TRBV2 and TRBJ1-5, with D unclear. V shed 0 bases and J shed 2 bases, with 11 bases lying between them. The CDR3 has 16 amino acids. CDR1 SNHLY and CDR2 FYNNEI come from the germline V gene. This CDR3 reads CASSEAPGLGNQPQHF. CDR3 nucleotide sequence: TGTGCCAGCAGTGAAGCGCCGGGTTTGGGCAATCAGCCCCAGCATTTT.

Comment on this clonotype: Its ends do not fully match the called genes, so a read error is possible. This chain uses TRBV7-8 with TRBJ2-6; D is undetermined. Germline assignment: CDR1 SGHVS and CDR2 FQNEAQ. The CDR3 contains 16 residues. CDR3 in DNA: TGTGCCAGCAGCTTAAGCCAACTCTCTTGGGCCAACGTCCTGACTTTC. This codes for CASSLSQLSWANVLTF.

The J gene is TRBJ1-1, the V gene TRBV4-1; D remains ambiguous. This CDR3 spans 12 amino acids. Deletions cut 5 bases from V and 6 bases from J, with 10 bases between. Germline loops: CDR1 MGHRA, CDR2 YSYEKL. CDR3 loop: CASSDVGPEAFF. Written as DNA, the CDR3 is TGCGCCAGCAGCGACGTGGGTCCTGAAGCTTTCTTT.

The chain links TRBV20-1 to TRBJ1-5; 8 positions agree with TRBD1. The J segment lost 5 bases and the V segment lost 6 bases, leaving 18 bases of the junction unmatched. The CDR3 is made up of 17 amino acids. Germline values: CDR1 DFQATT, CDR2 SNEGSKA (reference sequence). Here the CDR3 DNA reads TGCAGTGCCTACTTCGACAGGGGCCACACCCGGCATCAGCCCCAGCATTTT. Translated, it gives CSAYFDRGHTRHQPQHF.